A selection of T cell receptor beta chains follows, all from one sample in a study of Ad26.COV2.S vaccination and SARS-CoV-2 variants. Sequencing was performed with immunoSEQ multiplex PCR; in TCRdb, only in-frame clones are kept and a portion is missing. Of approximately 480,000 clones in the sample, roughly 85% were seen once. Sequenced here: peripheral blood, sampled in a trial of Ad26.COV2.S vaccine versus placebo. All receptors derive from a person aged 18-65 years who received the Ad26.COV2.S COVID-19 vaccine or a placebo. Each CDR3 is given with its conserved first and last residue. D genes are given only for firm matches. Where a row states a size, it is once, few, many or the class of an expanded clone; other rows omit it.

D gene,clone size,J gene,V gene,CDR3 DNA,CDR3 protein
-,once,TRBJ2-1,TRBV24-1,TGTGCCACCAGTGTGGCCCCGTACAATGAGCAGTTCTTC,CATSVAPYNEQFF
-,-,TRBJ1-2,TRBV28,TGTGCCAGCGGATGGGTTGGATATGGCTACACCTTC,CASGWVGYGYTF
TRBD1,once,TRBJ2-7,TRBV5-1,TGCGCCAGCAAGGGGATTGGGACAGGGGGCGAAGAGCAGTACTTC,CASKGIGTGGEEQYF
-,-,TRBJ1-3,TRBV9,TGTGCCAGCAGCGTAGATTCCCCGGGGCAGTCTGGAAACACCATATATTTT,CASSVDSPGQSGNTIYF
-,-,TRBJ2-1,TRBV10-3,TGTGCCATCAGTGATGTTAGGGGGAGGGGGCAATCCTACAATGAGCAGTTCTTC,CAISDVRGRGQSYNEQFF
TRBD1,-,TRBJ1-2,TRBV5-6,TGTGCCAGCAGCCCGACAGGGACAGGGGTAAACTATGGCTACACCTTC,CASSPTGTGVNYGYTF
-,-,TRBJ1-2,TRBV29-1,TGCAGCGTTGTGCAGCCCAACTATGGCTACACCTTC,CSVVQPNYGYTF
TRBD2,-,TRBJ2-1,TRBV28,TGTGCCAGCAGTTCTACTAGCGGGAGGGCCTACAATGAGCAGTTCTTC,CASSSTSGRAYNEQFF
-,-,TRBJ1-1,TRBV5-1,TGCGCCAGCAGCTTGACAAACCTCGGCGTTGAAGCTTTCTTT,CASSLTNLGVEAFF
TRBD2,-,TRBJ2-7,TRBV5-8,TGTGCCAGCAGCTTGTGGGCGGGAGGTCCCGACGAGCAGTACTTC,CASSLWAGGPDEQYF
TRBD1,-,TRBJ1-5,TRBV9,TGTGCCAGCAGCGCCCAGGGGGTAAGCAATCAGCCCCAGCATTTT,CASSAQGVSNQPQHF
-,-,TRBJ2-5,TRBV23-1,TGCGCCAGCAGTCGGCCACCGCCTACAGCAAAACAAGAGACCCAGTACTTC,CASSRPPPTAKQETQYF
-,-,TRBJ1-4,TRBV7-8,TGTGCCAGCAGCTTAGGGCAGGGGAATGAAAAACTGTTTTTT,CASSLGQGNEKLFF
-,-,TRBJ2-7,TRBV7-2,TGTGCCAGCAGCTCACCGGGACGAAGCATCTCCTACGAGCAGTACTTC,CASSSPGRSISYEQYF
-,-,TRBJ2-7,TRBV11-2,TGTGCCAGCAGCTCCCGCACATACGAGCAGTACTTC,CASSSRTYEQYF
TRBD1,-,TRBJ2-7,TRBV5-1,TGCGCCAGCAGCGACGGACCGGGACAGACCTCCTACGAGCAGTACTTC,CASSDGPGQTSYEQYF
-,-,TRBJ2-1,TRBV7-8,TGTGCCAGCAGCCGAAGGGGGGGGCTAGCGACAATGCGGCAGTTCTTC,CASSRRGGLATMRQFF
TRBD2,-,TRBJ2-3,TRBV11-2,TGTGCCAGCAGCTTAGTAGCGGGACTCTACACAGATACGCAGTATTTT,CASSLVAGLYTDTQYF
TRBD1,-,TRBJ1-4,TRBV25-1,TGTGCCAGCAGTGAAAGGACAGGCCTGAATGAAAAACTGTTTTTT,CASSERTGLNEKLFF
-,-,TRBJ2-7,TRBV10-2,TGCGCCACCCCCTCCGGGCTAGCCCTACCCTACGAGCAGTACTTC,CATPSGLALPYEQYF
TRBD1,-,TRBJ1-1,TRBV2,TGTGCCAGCAGCAGACGGACAGGGATGAACACTGAAGCTTTCTTT,CASSRRTGMNTEAFF
TRBD2,-,TRBJ2-4,TRBV18,TGTGCCAGCTCACCATCTAGCGGGATATACATTCAGTACTTC,CASSPSSGIYIQYF
-,-,TRBJ1-1,TRBV27,TGTGCCAGCAGTCCGACCGACAGGAACACTGAAGCTTTCTTT,CASSPTDRNTEAFF
-,-,TRBJ1-2,TRBV15,TGTGCCACCAGCCAGACTCTTAACTATGGCTACACCTTC,CATSQTLNYGYTF
-,-,TRBJ2-2,TRBV2,TGTGCCAGCTTAACAGGGATCAGGACCGGGGAGCTGTTTTTT,CASLTGIRTGELFF
-,few,TRBJ1-2,TRBV19,TGTGCCAGTACTCCCCTAACTAACTATGGCTACACCTTC,CASTPLTNYGYTF
-,-,TRBJ1-5,TRBV19,TGTGCCAGTAGTATTGCAGGTCTGAGCAATCAGCCCCAGCATTTT,CASSIAGLSNQPQHF
-,-,TRBJ2-1,TRBV7-8,TGTGCCAGCAGCTTAGTAGCCCCCCGGGACCGCAGCTCCTACAATGAGCAGTTCTTC,CASSLVAPRDRSSYNEQFF
-,-,TRBJ1-2,TRBV19,TGTGCCAGTAGTATGGGCAGCACCTATGGCTACACCTTC,CASSMGSTYGYTF
TRBD1,once,TRBJ1-2,TRBV28,TGTGCCAGCAGTTTTCCCGGACAGGGGTCCGACGGCTACACCTTC,CASSFPGQGSDGYTF
TRBD2,-,TRBJ2-1,TRBV7-2,TGTGCCAGCAGCCTGGCCAGCGGGGCATACAATGAGCAGTTCTTC,CASSLASGAYNEQFF
-,once,TRBJ2-7,TRBV7-8,TGTGCCAGCAGCTTAGCCCGGCTAGAGGGCGAGCAGTACTTC,CASSLARLEGEQYF
-,-,TRBJ1-5,TRBV6-4,TGTGCCAGCAGTGGCGCCGAACATTTT,CASSGAEHF
TRBD2,-,TRBJ2-1,TRBV4-1,TGCGCCAGCAGCCAAGATCGGACTAGCGGGAGTATTGAGCAGTTCTTC,CASSQDRTSGSIEQFF
TRBD2,-,TRBJ2-1,TRBV6-5,TGTGCCAGCAGAAGGACTAGCGGAAATATATACGGGTTCTTC,CASRRTSGNIYGFF